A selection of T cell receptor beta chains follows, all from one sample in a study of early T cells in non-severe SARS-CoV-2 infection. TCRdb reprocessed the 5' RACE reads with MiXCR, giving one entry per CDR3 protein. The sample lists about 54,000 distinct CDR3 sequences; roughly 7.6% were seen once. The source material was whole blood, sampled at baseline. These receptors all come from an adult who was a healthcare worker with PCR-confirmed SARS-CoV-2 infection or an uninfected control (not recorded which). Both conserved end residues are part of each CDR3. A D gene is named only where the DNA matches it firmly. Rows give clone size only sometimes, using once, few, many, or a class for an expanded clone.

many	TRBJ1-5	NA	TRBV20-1	CSARDLGPGNQPQHF	TGCAGTGCTAGAGATTTGGGGCCAGGAAATCAGCCCCAGCATTTT
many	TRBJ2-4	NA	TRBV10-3	CAISPDSYLQYF	TGTGCCATCAGTCCCGACTCGTATCTTCAGTACTTC
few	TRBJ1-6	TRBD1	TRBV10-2	CASIQGQAAPLHF	TGCGCCAGCATTCAGGGACAGGCAGCACCCCTCCACTTT
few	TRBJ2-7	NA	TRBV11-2	CASSLGGKGYEQYF	TGTGCCAGCAGCTTAGGGGGAAAGGGCTACGAGCAGTACTTC
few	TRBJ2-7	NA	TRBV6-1	CASSEAPDMAYEQYF	TGTGCCAGCAGTGAAGCCCCGGATATGGCCTACGAGCAGTACTTC
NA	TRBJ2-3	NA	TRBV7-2	CASSLDLPSNTQYF	TGTGCCAGCAGCTTAGACCTCCCTAGCAATACGCAGTATTTT
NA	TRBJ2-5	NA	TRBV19	CASSARGLTRETQYF	TGTGCCAGTTCAGCCCGGGGCCTCACGAGAGAGACCCAGTACTTC
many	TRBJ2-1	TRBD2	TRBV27	CASAPSREAYNEQFF	TGTGCCAGCGCCCCCTCCCGGGAGGCCTACAATGAGCAGTTCTTC
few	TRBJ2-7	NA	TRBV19	CASTDEHGSHEQYF	TGTGCCAGTACCGACGAACACGGGAGCCACGAGCAGTACTTC
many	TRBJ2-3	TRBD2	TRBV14	CASSRQLAATDTQYF	TGTGCCAGCAGTCGACAACTAGCGGCTACAGATACGCAGTATTTT
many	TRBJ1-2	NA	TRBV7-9	CASSSIGIYGYTF	TGTGCCAGCAGCTCGATCGGAATCTATGGCTACACCTTC